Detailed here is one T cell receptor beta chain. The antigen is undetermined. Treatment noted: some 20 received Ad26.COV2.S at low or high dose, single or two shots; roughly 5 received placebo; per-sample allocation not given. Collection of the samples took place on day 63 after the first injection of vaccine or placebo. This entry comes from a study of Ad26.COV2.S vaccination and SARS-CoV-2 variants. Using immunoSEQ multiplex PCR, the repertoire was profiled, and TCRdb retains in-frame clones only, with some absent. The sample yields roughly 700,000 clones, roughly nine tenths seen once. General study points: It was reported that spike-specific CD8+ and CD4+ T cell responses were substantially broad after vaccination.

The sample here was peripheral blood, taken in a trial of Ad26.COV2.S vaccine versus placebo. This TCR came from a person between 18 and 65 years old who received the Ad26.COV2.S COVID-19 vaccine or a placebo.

CDR3 residues: CASWSGDNEKLFF. As DNA, the CDR3 is TGTGCCAGCTGGTCAGGAGACAATGAAAAACTGTTTTTT. The chain uses TRBV6-5 and TRBJ1-4, with D hard to call. With 8 bases removed from V and 5 bases from J, the gap between germline ends came to 12 bases. CDR1 is MNHEY and CDR2 is SVGAGI in the germline V gene. The CDR3 is 13 residues long.